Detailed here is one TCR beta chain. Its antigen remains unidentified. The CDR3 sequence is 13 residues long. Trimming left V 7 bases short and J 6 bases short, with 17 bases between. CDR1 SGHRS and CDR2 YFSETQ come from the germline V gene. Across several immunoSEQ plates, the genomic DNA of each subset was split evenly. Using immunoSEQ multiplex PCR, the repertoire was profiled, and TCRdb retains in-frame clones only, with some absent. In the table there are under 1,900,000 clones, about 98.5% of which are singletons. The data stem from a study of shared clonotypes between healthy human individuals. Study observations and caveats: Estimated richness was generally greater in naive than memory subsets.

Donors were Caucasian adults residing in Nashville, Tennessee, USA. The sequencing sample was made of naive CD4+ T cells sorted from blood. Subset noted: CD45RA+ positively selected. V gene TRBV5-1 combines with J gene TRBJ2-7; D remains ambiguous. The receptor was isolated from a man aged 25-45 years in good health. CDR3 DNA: TGCGCCAGCGCCTCCGGGTTGCTCTCCGAGCAGTACTTC. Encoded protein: CASASGLLSEQYF.